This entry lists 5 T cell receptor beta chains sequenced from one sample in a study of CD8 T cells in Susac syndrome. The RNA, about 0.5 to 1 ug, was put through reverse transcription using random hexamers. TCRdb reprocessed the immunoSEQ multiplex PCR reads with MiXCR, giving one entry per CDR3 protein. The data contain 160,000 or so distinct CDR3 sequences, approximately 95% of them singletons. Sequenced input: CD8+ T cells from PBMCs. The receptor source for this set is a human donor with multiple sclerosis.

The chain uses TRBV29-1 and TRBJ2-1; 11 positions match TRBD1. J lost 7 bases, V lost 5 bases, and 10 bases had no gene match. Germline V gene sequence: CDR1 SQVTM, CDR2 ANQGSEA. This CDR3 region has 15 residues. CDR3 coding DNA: TGCAGCGTTCCCCTTCAGGACAGGGGGCTTAATGAGCAGTTCTTC. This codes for CSVPLQDRGLNEQFF.

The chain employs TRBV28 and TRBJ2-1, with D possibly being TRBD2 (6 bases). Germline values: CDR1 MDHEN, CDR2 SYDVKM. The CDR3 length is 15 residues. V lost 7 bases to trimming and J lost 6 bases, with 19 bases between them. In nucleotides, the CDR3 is TGTGCCAGCACCTTTGTGGGAGGCCTTAGCAATGAGCAGTTCTTC. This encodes CASTFVGGLSNEQFF.

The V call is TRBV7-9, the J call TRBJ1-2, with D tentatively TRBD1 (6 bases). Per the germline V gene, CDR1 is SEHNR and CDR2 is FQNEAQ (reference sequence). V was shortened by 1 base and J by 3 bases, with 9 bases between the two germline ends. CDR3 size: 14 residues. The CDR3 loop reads CASSLDNRDYGYTF. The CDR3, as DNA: TGTGCCAGCAGCTTAGATAACAGGGACTATGGCTACACCTTC.

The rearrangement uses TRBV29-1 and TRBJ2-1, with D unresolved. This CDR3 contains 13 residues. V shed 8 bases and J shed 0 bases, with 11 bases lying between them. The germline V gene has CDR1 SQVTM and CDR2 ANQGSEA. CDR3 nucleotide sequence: TGCAGCTTCCGAGAGAGCTCCTACAATGAGCAGTTCTTC. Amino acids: CSFRESSYNEQFF.

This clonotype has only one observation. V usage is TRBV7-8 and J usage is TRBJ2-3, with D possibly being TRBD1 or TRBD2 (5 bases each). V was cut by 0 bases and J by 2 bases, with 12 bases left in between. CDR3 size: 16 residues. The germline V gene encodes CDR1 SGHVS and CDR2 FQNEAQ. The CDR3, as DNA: TGTGCCAGCAGCTTAGCAGGGCGAGGGGTCACAGATACGCAGTATTTT. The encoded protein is CASSLAGRGVTDTQYF.